Listed below are T cell receptor beta chains from one sample, sequenced in a study of regulatory T cells in long-lasting Graves disease. MiXCR, run by TCRdb on the multiplex PCR reads, gives a single entry per CDR3 protein. The sample holds some 410,000 distinct CDR3 sequences, roughly 15% seen once. This sample was also put to use in a study of T cells in Graves' hyperthyroidism and ophthalmopathy.

Sequences were derived from peripheral blood mononuclear cells (PBMCs), sampled at new diagnosis, from a patient treated with antithyroid drugs. Receptors originate from a woman aged 25 to 39 with Graves disease. CDR3s include the opening cysteine and the closing phenylalanine or tryptophan. The D gene is left open where the match is weak. Size is omitted from some rows. Given values are once, few, many or a class for expanded clones.

clone_size j_call d_call v_call cdr3_nt cdr3_aa
few TRBJ1-1 NA TRBV19 TGTGCCAGTAGTAGAGTGTACACTGAAGCTTTCTTT CASSRVYTEAFF
once TRBJ2-3 TRBD1 TRBV19 TGTGCCAGTAGTATCCGGCAGGGGGCAGATACGCAGTATTTT CASSIRQGADTQYF
few TRBJ1-6 NA TRBV6-1 TGTGCCAGCAGACCCAGGGACCAGGATTCACCCCTCCACTTT CASRPRDQDSPLHF
many TRBJ1-5 NA TRBV4-1 TGCGCCAGCAGCCAAGGCAATGTGGAGCCCCAGCATTTT CASSQGNVEPQHF
many TRBJ1-1 NA TRBV20-1 TGCAGTGCTACTAAAGCAGGGACGCGCACTGAAGCTTTCTTT CSATKAGTRTEAFF
NA TRBJ2-5 NA TRBV7-8 TGTGCCAGCAGCTTAGAGTCTAGGGTTGAGACCCAGTACTTC CASSLESRVETQYF
NA TRBJ2-1 TRBD1 TRBV29-1 TGCGCCCGACAGGGCTCCTACAATGAGCAGTTCTTC CARQGSYNEQFF
NA TRBJ1-6 NA TRBV7-9 TGTGCCAGCAGCACCTCTGAAAAGCCCGGAAGACCCCTCCACTTT CASSTSEKPGRPLHF
many TRBJ2-7 NA TRBV7-9 TGTGCCAGCAGCTTACCCCTGAGGGACTCCTACGAGCAGTACTTC CASSLPLRDSYEQYF
many TRBJ2-5 NA TRBV7-9 TGTGCCAGCAGCTTAAACGGATACAAAGAGACCCAGTACTTC CASSLNGYKETQYF
NA TRBJ2-2 TRBD1 TRBV7-2 TGTGCCAGCAGCCCTAGGACAGGGCGAACCGGGGAGCTGTTTTTT CASSPRTGRTGELFF
few TRBJ1-6 TRBD1 TRBV20-1 TGCAGTGCTAGTACACAGGGGGGTTCACCCCTCCACTTT CSASTQGGSPLHF
many TRBJ2-1 NA TRBV2 TGTGCCAGCAGTAAAATAGGGGGGCAAGATGAGCAGTTCTTC CASSKIGGQDEQFF